This TCR beta chain was recovered during a study of preoperative IRX-2 immunotherapy in early breast cancer. Repertoires were generated with immunoSEQ multiplex PCR, while TCRdb's copy carries only in-frame clones and drops some. Of tens of thousands of clones in the sample, more than 65% were seen once. With 5 bases clipped from V and 6 bases from J, the junction kept 11 bases outside the gene matches. This CDR3 contains 16 residues. From germline, CDR1 is KGHSH and CDR2 LQKENI. Treatment given: preoperative locoregional IRX-2 cytokine immunotherapy. Preoperative locoregional IRX-2 cytokine immunotherapy was tested in the phase Ib source study.

The chain links TRBV18 to TRBJ2-2; TRBD1 agrees at 8 bases. The receptor was derived from a human donor with breast cancer. The sequencing here drew on lymph node tissue, taken before IRX-2 immunotherapy. CDR3: CASSTRTGKGPGELFF. The CDR3 nucleotides are TGTGCCAGCTCAACTCGGACAGGGAAGGGCCCCGGGGAGCTGTTTTTT.